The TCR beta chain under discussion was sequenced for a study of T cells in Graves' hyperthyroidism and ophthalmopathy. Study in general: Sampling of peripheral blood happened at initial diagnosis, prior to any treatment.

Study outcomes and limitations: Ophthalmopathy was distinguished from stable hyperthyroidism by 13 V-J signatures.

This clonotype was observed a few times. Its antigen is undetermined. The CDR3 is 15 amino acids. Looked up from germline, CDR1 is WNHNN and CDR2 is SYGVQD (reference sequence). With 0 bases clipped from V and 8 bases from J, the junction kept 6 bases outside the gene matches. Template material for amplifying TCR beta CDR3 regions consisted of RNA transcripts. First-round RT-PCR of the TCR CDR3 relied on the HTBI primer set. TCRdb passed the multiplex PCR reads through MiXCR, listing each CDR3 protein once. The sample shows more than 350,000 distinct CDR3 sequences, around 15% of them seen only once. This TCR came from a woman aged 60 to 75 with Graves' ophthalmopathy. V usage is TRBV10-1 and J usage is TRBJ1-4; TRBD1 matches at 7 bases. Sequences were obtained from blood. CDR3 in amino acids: CASSESTGDEEKLFF. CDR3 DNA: TGCGCCAGCAGTGAGTCAACAGGGGATGAGGAAAAACTGTTTTTT.